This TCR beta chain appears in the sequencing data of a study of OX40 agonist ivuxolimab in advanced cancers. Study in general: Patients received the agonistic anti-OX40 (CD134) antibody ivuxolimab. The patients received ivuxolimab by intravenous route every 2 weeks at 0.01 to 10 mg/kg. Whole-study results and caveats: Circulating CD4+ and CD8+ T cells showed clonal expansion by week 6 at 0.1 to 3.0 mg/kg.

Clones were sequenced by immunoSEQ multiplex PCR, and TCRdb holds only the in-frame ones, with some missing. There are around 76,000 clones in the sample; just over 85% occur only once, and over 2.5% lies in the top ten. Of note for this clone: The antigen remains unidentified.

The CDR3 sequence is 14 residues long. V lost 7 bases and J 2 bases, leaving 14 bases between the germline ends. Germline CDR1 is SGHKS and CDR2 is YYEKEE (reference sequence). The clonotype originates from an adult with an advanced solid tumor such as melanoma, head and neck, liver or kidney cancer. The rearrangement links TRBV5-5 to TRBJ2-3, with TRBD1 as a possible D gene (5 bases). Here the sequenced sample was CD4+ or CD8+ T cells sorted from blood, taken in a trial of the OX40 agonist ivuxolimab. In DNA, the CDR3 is TGTGCCAGCGGCGCCGTGACAGACACAGATACGCAGTATTTT. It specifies CASGAVTDTDTQYF.